This TCR beta chain was captured in a study of T cell responses to AZD1222 COVID-19 vaccine. Germline V gene data show CDR1 as ENHRY and CDR2 as SYGVKD. CDR3 length: 15 amino acids. The ends lost 2 bases at V and 8 bases at J; junction bases unmatched: 7. Method: immunoSEQ multiplex PCR; TCRdb's copy keeps in-frame clones and lacks some. The repertoire consists of approximately 180,000 clones, with about nine tenths occurring once and the leading ten covering roughly 2.8%. The TCR sequence derives from an adult in good health. The specimen comprised peripheral blood, sampled on day 0 of AZD1222 vaccination. The chain employs TRBV10-3 and TRBJ2-1, with TRBD2 matching 9 bases. The CDR3 sequence: CAISEGTSNGDEQFF. The CDR3 region has the DNA TGTGCCATCAGTGAGGGGACTAGCAACGGGGATGAGCAGTTCTTC.